The 24 T cell receptor beta chains reported below all come from one sample, sequenced in a study of T cell responses to AZD1222 COVID-19 vaccine. Generated by immunoSEQ multiplex PCR, the TCRdb table keeps only in-frame clones and is missing some. This sample yields 50,000 to 65,000 clones, of which 65% to 85% are seen a single time; over 20% belongs to the top ten. This material consisted of peripheral blood, taken 28 days after the second AZD1222 dose. These receptors all stem from an adult who received the AZD1222 COVID-19 vaccine.

The chain carries TRBV2 and TRBJ1-4; tentatively, D is TRBD1 (6 bases). Germline values: CDR1 SNHLY, CDR2 FYNNEI. This CDR3 contains 15 residues. V lost 2 bases, J lost 8 bases, and 15 bases lay in between. CDR3 coding DNA: TGTGCCAGCAGTGAATCGCAGGGGCTAAGCGAAAAACTGTTTTTT. Protein: CASSESQGLSEKLFF.

This CDR3 is CASSLHGTGGNQPQHF. CDR3 coding DNA: TGTGCCAGCAGTCTCCACGGGACAGGGGGCAATCAGCCCCAGCATTTT. The rearrangement links TRBV27 to TRBJ1-5, with 10 bases that match TRBD1. This CDR3 region has 16 residues. Germline V gene data show CDR1 as MNHEY and CDR2 as SMNVEV (reference sequence). V shed 5 bases and J 2 bases; nucleotides not matched to a gene: 6.

This clone was seen just once. The rearrangement joins TRBV28 to TRBJ2-5; D may be TRBD1 or TRBD2 (6 bases each). The CDR3 has 14 amino acids. Trimming removed 8 bases at V and 5 bases at J, with 18 bases between. From germline, CDR1 is MDHEN and CDR2 SYDVKM. CDR3 residues: CASQRRGEGETQYF. The DNA of the CDR3 is TGTGCCAGCCAAAGAAGGGGGGAAGGGGAGACCCAGTACTTC.

V gene TRBV5-1 combines with J gene TRBJ1-2, with a weak D call TRBD1 (6 bases). V lost 3 bases and J 4 bases, leaving 13 bases between the germline ends. Germline-derived CDR1 and CDR2 are SGHRS and YFSETQ. The length of the CDR3 is 14 residues. The CDR3 spells CASSSDRLFYGYTF. The CDR3 nucleotides read TGCGCCAGCAGCTCGGACAGATTATTCTATGGCTACACCTTC.

The chain combines TRBV19 with TRBJ2-7; TRBD2 agrees at 7 bases. CDR3 length equals 15 residues. Germline V gene data show CDR1 as LNHDA and CDR2 as SQIVND (reference sequence). The junction had 5 bases not matched to a gene; V was cut back by 1 base and J by 2 bases. The DNA for the CDR3 is TGTGCCAGTAGTATAGTTGGCGGGAGTGCCTACGAGCAGTACTTC. Translating it yields CASSIVGGSAYEQYF.

V and J are TRBV11-2 and TRBJ1-2, with D hard to call. Germline V gene lookup returns CDR1 SGHAT and CDR2 FQNNGV. With 3 bases removed from V and 7 bases from J, the gap between germline ends came to 18 bases. This CDR3 spans 15 amino acids. CDR3: CASSFRPRILGGYTF. The DNA of the CDR3 is TGTGCCAGCAGCTTTAGGCCCAGAATATTGGGTGGCTACACCTTC.

The chain carries TRBV4-3 and TRBJ1-6; possibly TRBD1 for D (5 bases). Trimming pared 0 bases from V and 5 bases from J, leaving 8 bases between. The CDR3 contains 15 residues. Germline V gives CDR1 LGHNA, CDR2 YSLEER. CDR3: CASSQDSGHNSPLHF. CDR3 nucleotides: TGCGCCAGCAGCCAAGATTCGGGGCATAATTCACCCCTCCACTTT.

The chain couples TRBV9 to TRBJ2-7; 14 bases line up with TRBD2. Germline CDR1 is SGDLS and CDR2 is YYNGEE. J lost 6 bases, V lost 4 bases, and 6 bases had no gene match. The length of the CDR3 is 15 residues. The CDR3 coding sequence is TGTGCCAGCAGCACCGGGACTAGCGGGAGCGCCGAGCAGTACTTC. It translates to CASSTGTSGSAEQYF.

CDR3 in amino acids: CASSLGISNTGELFF. CDR3 DNA sequence: TGTGCCAGCAGCTTAGGGATAAGCAACACCGGGGAGCTGTTTTTT. The V call is TRBV7-2, the J call TRBJ2-2; no clear D gene. The V and J ends lost 1 base and 2 bases respectively, with 8 bases between them. The CDR3 has 15 residues. Germline V CDR1 and CDR2: SGHTA, FQGNSA.

The chain recombines TRBV28 with TRBJ1-2; the D gene is possibly TRBD1 (5 bases). This CDR3 region has 12 residues. Trimming shortened V by 8 bases and J by 5 bases, and 12 bases separated the two germline ends. Germline V gives CDR1 MDHEN, CDR2 SYDVKM. The CDR3 DNA reads TGTGCCAGCGGGGGGTTCGGTTATGGCTACACCTTC. The encoded protein is CASGGFGYGYTF.

The V and J genes are TRBV4-3 and TRBJ1-4, with 9 positions matching TRBD1. V lost 1 base and J lost 5; bases outside the gene matches: 5. Germline V lookup: CDR1 LGHNA, CDR2 YSLEER. The CDR3 runs 16 residues. The DNA for the CDR3 is TGCGCCAGCAGCCAAGGGGGGGGGACAGGGAATGAAAAACTGTTTTTT. Residues: CASSQGGGTGNEKLFF.

This chain links TRBV11-3 with TRBJ2-2; D is uncertain. V was shortened by 5 bases and J by 5 bases, with 12 bases between the two germline ends. The germline V gene encodes CDR1 SGHNT and CDR2 YENEEA. The CDR3 loop spans 14 amino acids. The CDR3 sequence is CASSLTRSTGELFF. CDR3 bases: TGTGCCAGCAGCCTCACCCGGAGTACCGGGGAGCTGTTTTTT.

The gene calls are TRBV28 and TRBJ1-5; unclear D gene. The germline V gene encodes CDR1 MDHEN and CDR2 SYDVKM. The V gene lost 2 bases and the J gene lost 1 base, with 12 bases spanning the gap. The CDR3 runs to 16 residues. CDR3 bases: TGTGCCAGCAGTTTACAGCCCTATGGGAGCAATCAGCCCCAGCATTTT. It yields the protein CASSLQPYGSNQPQHF.

This chain joins TRBV7-3 and TRBJ1-5; D call uncertain. The ends were cut back, 5 bases at V and 6 bases at J, with 11 bases in the middle. Germline CDR1 and CDR2: SGHTA and FQGTGA. This CDR3 has 13 residues. Here the CDR3 DNA reads TGTGCCAGCAGCCCAACTAAAGGTCAGCCCCAGCATTTT. Residues: CASSPTKGQPQHF.

The rearrangement joins TRBV14 to TRBJ1-4; D is uncertain. The CDR3 loop spans 11 amino acids. Germline assignment: CDR1 SGHDN and CDR2 FVKESK. With 4 bases removed from V and 5 bases from J, the gap between germline ends came to 2 bases. This CDR3 is CASSRNEKLFF. CDR3 in DNA: TGTGCCAGCAGCCGGAATGAAAAACTGTTTTTT.

The genes are TRBV2 and TRBJ1-1, with D tentatively TRBD1 (5 bases). The CDR3 sequence is 14 residues long. Trimming cost V 2 bases and J 4 bases, with 11 bases left between them. Looked up from germline, CDR1 is SNHLY and CDR2 is FYNNEI. CDR3 sequence reads: CASSEWGSGTEAFF. CDR3 bases: TGTGCCAGCAGTGAATGGGGCTCGGGCACTGAAGCTTTCTTT. Full variable domain (missing parts from reference TRBV2 and TRBJ1-1): EPEVTQTPSHQVTQMGQEVILRCVPISNHLYFYWYRQILGQKVEFLVSFYNNEISEKSEIFDDQFSVERPDGSNFTLKIRSTKLEDSAMYFCASSEWGSGTEAFFGQGTRLTVV.

V is TRBV7-2 and J is TRBJ2-3; 7 bases are shared with TRBD2. The CDR3 runs to 8 residues. After removal of 11 bases from V and 11 bases from J, the junction contained 1 base not matched to a gene. Germline V CDR1 and CDR2: SGHTA, FQGNSA. CDR3 coding DNA: TGTGCCTCGGGGGGGCAGTATTTT. This sequence encodes CASGGQYF. Full variable domain (outside the CDR3, taken from reference TRBV7-2 and TRBJ2-3): GAGVSQSPSNKVTEKGKDVELRCDPISGHTALYWYRQSLGQGLEFLIYFQGNSAPDKSGLPSDRFSAERTGGSVSTLTIQRTQQEDSAVYLCASGGQYFGPGTRLTVL.

CDR3 loop: CASSVEGRTEAFF. The CDR3 DNA reads as TGTGCCAGCAGCGTAGAGGGTAGGACTGAAGCTTTCTTT. The V gene is TRBV9, the J gene TRBJ1-1; no clear D. CDR3 length: 13 amino acids. Germline V CDR1 and CDR2: SGDLS, YYNGEE. Between the trimmed V and J ends, which lost 0 bases and 5 bases, there was a span of 8 bases.

CDR3 loop: CASIKNGGTGDEQYF. The CDR3 nucleotides are TGTGCCAGCATTAAGAATGGGGGGACAGGGGACGAGCAGTACTTC. V usage is TRBV2 and J usage is TRBJ2-7, with 10 bases identical to TRBD1. Germline V gene lookup returns CDR1 SNHLY and CDR2 FYNNEI. V lost 7 bases and J lost 5; bases outside the gene matches: 11. The CDR3 totals 15 residues.

The chain uses TRBV27 and TRBJ1-5; D unresolved. The CDR3 length is 13 residues. Germline V gene sequence: CDR1 MNHEY, CDR2 SMNVEV (reference sequence). V was shortened by 4 bases and J by 8 bases, with 12 bases between the two germline ends. CDR3 DNA: TGTGCCAGCAGTTACTCAGACCAAAAGCCCCAGCATTTT. The encoded protein is CASSYSDQKPQHF.

The chain joins TRBV2 to TRBJ2-7, with a weak D call TRBD2 (7 bases). There are 15 residues in the CDR3. Trimming took off 6 bases at V and 3 bases at J, with 18 bases between the two ends. Per germline, CDR1 SNHLY and CDR2 FYNNEI. CDR3 region: CASRGGTISNYEQYF. The CDR3 DNA follows: TGTGCCAGCAGGGGGGGGACAATTTCGAACTACGAGCAGTACTTC.

This sequence joins TRBV27 and TRBJ2-5; 9 nucleotides agree with TRBD2. Germline CDR1 reads MNHEY; CDR2 reads SMNVEV (reference sequence). This CDR3 has 14 residues. The junction had 3 bases not matched to a gene; V was cut back by 2 bases and J by 5 bases. CDR3 nucleotides: TGTGCCAGCAGTTTAGCGGGAGGGGGGGAGACCCAGTACTTC. Encoded protein: CASSLAGGGETQYF.

The CDR3 sequence: CASGNRDRGGGRTGELFF. The CDR3 DNA sequence: TGTGCCAGTGGTAACCGGGACAGGGGAGGGGGCAGGACCGGGGAGCTGTTTTTT. The chain uses TRBV19 and TRBJ2-2; the match to TRBD1 covers 10 bases. Germline V gene sequence: CDR1 LNHDA, CDR2 SQIVND (reference sequence). CDR3 length: 18 amino acids. Germline trimming cut 8 bases from V and 5 bases from J; bases unmatched to any gene: 17.

CDR3 bases: TGTGCCAGCAGCTTAGGACTAGCATCCTACAATGAGCAGTTCTTC. It codes for CASSLGLASYNEQFF. The chain couples TRBV11-3 to TRBJ2-1; 7 nucleotides agree with TRBD2. The CDR3 is 15 residues long. The germline gives CDR1 SGHNT, CDR2 YENEEA. Germline trimming cut 1 base from V and 1 base from J; bases unmatched to any gene: 1.